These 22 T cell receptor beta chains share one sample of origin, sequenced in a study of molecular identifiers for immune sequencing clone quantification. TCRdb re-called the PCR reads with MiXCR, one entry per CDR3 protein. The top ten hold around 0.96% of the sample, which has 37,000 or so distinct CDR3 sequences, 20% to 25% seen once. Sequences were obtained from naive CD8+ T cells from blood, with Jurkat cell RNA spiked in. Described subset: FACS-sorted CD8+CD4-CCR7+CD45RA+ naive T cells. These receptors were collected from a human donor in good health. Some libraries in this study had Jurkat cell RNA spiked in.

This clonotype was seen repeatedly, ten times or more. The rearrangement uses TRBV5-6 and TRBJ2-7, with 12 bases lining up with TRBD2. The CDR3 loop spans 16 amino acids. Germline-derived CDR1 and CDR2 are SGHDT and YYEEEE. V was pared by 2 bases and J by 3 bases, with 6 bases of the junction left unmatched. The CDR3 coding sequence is TGTGCCAGCAGCTTTGGACTAGCGGGACCCAGCTACGAGCAGTACTTC. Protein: CASSFGLAGPSYEQYF.

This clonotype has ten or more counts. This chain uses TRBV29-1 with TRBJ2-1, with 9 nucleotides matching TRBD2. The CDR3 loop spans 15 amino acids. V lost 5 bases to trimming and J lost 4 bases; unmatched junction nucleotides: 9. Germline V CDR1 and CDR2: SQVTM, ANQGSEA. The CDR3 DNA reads TGCAGCGTTCTCCCCGCTAGCGGGGTTTACAATGAGCAGTTCTTC. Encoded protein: CSVLPASGVYNEQFF.

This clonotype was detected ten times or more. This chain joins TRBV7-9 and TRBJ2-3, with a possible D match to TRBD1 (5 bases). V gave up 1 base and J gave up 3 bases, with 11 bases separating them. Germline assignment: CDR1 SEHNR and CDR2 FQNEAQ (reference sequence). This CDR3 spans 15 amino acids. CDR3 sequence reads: CASSLVQGMTDTQYF. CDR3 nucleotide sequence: TGTGCCAGCAGCTTAGTGCAGGGAATGACAGATACGCAGTATTTT.

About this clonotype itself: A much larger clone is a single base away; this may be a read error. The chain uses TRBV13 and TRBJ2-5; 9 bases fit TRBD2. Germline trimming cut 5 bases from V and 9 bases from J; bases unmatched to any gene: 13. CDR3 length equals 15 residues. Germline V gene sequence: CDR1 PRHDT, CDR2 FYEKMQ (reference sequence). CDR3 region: CASSTASGVGEPQYF. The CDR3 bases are TGTGCCAGCAGCACTGCTAGCGGGGTTGGGGAGCCCCAGTACTTC.

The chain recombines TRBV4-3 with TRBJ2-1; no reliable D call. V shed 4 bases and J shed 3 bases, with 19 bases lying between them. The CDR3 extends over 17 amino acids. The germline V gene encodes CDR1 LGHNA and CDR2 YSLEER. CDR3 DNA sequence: TGCGCCAGCAGCCGAGAGATCCCCACCCGCAACTACAATGAGCAGTTCTTC. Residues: CASSREIPTRNYNEQFF.

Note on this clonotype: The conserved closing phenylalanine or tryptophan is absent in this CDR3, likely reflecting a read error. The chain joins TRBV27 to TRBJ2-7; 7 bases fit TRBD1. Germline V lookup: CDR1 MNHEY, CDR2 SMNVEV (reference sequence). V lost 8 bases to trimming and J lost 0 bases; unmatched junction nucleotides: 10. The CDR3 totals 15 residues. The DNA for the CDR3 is TGTGCCAGCTCCTTTACAGGGGCCATCTCCTACGAGCAGTACTCC. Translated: CASSFTGAISYEQYS.

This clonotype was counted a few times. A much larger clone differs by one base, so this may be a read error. The CDR3: CASSWGSGGQSTDTQCF. The DNA for the CDR3 is TGTGCCAGCAGCTGGGGTAGCGGGGGCCAGAGCACAGATACGCAGTGTTTT. This chain links TRBV5-6 with TRBJ2-3; 9 bases are a match to TRBD2. Germline lookup yields CDR1 SGHDT and CDR2 YYEEEE. The CDR3 covers 17 residues.

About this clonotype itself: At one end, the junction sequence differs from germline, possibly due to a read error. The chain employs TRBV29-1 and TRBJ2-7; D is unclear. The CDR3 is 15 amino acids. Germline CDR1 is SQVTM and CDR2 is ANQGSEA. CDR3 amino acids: CSVEIGSESTYEQCF. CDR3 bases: TGCAGCGTTGAGATAGGGTCAGAGAGTACCTACGAGCAGTGCTTC.

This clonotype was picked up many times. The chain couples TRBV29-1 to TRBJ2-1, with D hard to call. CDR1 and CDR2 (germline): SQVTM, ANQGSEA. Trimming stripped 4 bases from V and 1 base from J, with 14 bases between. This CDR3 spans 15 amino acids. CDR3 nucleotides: TGCAGCGTTGTGGGTAATCCAAAGTCCTACAATGAGCAGTTCTTC. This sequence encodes CSVVGNPKSYNEQFF.

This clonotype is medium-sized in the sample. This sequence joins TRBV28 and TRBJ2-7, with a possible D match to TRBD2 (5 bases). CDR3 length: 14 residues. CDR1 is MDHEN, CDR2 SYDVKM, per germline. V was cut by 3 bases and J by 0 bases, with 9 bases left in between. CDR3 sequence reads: CASSFGDASYEQYF. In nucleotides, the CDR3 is TGTGCCAGCAGTTTCGGGGATGCCTCCTACGAGCAGTACTTC. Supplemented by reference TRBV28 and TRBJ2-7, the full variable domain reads DVKVTQSSRYLVKRTGEKVFLECVQDMDHENMFWYRQDPGLGLRLIYFSYDVKMKEKGDIPEGYSVSREKKERFSLILESASTNQTSMYLCASSFGDASYEQYFGPGTRLTVT.

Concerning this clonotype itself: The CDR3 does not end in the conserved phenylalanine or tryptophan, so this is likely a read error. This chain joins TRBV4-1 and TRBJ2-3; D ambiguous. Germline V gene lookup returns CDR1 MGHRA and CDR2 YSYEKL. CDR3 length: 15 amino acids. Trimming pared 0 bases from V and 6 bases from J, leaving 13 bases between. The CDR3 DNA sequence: TGCGCCAGCAGCCAAGAAACGCATACCTCGGATACGCAGTATAAT. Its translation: CASSQETHTSDTQYN.

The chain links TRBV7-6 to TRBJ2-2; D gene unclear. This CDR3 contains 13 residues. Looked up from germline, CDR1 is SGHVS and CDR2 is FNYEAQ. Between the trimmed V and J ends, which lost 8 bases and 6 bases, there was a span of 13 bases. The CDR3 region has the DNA TGTGCCAGCCGCCCCGGGCTGGCCGGGGAGCTGTTTTTT. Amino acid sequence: CASRPGLAGELFF.

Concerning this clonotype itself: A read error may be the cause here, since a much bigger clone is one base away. The CDR3 DNA sequence: TGCGCCAGCAGCCCACAGTCGCAAGCCACTGAAGCTTTCTTT. It specifies CASSPQSQATEAFF. V gene TRBV4-3 combines with J gene TRBJ1-1; D is unresolved. CDR1 LGHNA and CDR2 YSLEER come from the germline V gene. The CDR3 spans 14 residues. The V end lost 4 bases, the J end lost 4 bases, and 13 bases lay between the germline ends.

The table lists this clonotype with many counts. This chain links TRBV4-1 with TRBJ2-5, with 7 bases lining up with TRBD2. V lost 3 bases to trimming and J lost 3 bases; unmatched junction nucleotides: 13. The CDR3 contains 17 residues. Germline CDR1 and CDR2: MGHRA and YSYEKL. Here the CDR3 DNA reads TGCGCCAGCAGCCAGGACCCCGCCGGGGGGTTAGAAGAGACCCAGTACTTC. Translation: CASSQDPAGGLEETQYF.

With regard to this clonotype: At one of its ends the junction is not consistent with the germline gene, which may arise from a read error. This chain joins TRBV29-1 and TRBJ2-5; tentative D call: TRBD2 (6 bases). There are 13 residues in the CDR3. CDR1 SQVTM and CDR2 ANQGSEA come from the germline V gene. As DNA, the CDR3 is TGCCGCGTTGAAGAGGGGCGGGAAGCGCCCCAGTACTTC. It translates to CRVEEGREAPQYF.

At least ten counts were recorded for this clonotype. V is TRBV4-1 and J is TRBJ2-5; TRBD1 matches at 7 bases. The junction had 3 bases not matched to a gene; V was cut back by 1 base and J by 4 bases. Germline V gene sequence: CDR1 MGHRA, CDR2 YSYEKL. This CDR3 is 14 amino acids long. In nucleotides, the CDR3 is TGCGCCAGCAGCCAAGTCAGGACAGGAGAGACCCAGTACTTC. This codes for CASSQVRTGETQYF.

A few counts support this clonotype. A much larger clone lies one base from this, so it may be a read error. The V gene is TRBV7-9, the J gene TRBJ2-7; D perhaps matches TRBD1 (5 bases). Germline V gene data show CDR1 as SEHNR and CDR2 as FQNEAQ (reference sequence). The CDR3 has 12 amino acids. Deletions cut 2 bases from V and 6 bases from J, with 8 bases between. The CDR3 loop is CASSLYTGEQYF. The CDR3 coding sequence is TGTGCCAGCAGCTTATACACAGGCGAGCAGTACTTC.

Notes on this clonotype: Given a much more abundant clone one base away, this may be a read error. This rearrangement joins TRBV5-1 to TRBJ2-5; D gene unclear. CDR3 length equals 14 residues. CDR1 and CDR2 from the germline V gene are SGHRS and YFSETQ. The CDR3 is CASSLDRIQETQCF. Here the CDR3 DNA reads TGCGCCAGCAGCTTGGATCGTATCCAAGAGACCCAGTGCTTC.

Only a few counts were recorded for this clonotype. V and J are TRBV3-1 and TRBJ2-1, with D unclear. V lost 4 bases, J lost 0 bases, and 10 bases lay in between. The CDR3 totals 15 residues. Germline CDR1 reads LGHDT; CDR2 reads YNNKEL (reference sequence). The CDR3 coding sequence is TGTGCCAGCAGCCCAGACCTCAGCTCCTACAATGAGCAGTTCTTC. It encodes CASSPDLSSYNEQFF.

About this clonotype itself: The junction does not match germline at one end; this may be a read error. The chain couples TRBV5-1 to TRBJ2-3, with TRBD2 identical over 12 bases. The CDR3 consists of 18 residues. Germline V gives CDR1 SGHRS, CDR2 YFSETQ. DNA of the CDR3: TGCGCCGGCAGCGAAGGACTAGCGGGGCGGCACAGCACAGCTACGCAGTATTTT. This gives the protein CAGSEGLAGRHSTATQYF.

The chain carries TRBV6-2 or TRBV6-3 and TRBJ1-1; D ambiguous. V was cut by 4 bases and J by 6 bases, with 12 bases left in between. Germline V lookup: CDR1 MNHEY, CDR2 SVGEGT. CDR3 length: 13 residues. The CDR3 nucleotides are TGTGCCAGCAGTTCCCCTATCTCGGCTGAAGCTTTCTTT. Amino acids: CASSSPISAEAFF.

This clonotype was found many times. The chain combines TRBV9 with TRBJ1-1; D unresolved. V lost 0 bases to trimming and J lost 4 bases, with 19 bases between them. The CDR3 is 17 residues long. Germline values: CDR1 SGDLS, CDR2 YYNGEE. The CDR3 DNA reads TGTGCCAGCAGCGTAGCCCCAAACCGCGGGGAAGTCACTGAAGCTTTCTTT. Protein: CASSVAPNRGEVTEAFF.